This T cell receptor beta chain was observed in a study of T-cell reconstitution after alpha-beta-depleted transplantation in children. A TCRbeta library incorporating unique molecular identifiers was prepared. From the PCR reads, TCRdb called clonotypes with MiXCR, one entry per CDR3 protein. There are roughly 120,000 distinct CDR3 sequences in the sample; 23% occur only once, and about 10% lies in the top ten. Germline CDR1 SQVTM, CDR2 ANQGSEA. The CDR3 contains 15 residues. The germline V and J ends were trimmed by 5 bases and 6 bases, with 19 bases remaining between them. The chain joins TRBV29-1 to TRBJ2-2; weak D call: TRBD2 (6 bases). Source: PBMCs, mostly from graft donor cells, taken 180 days after TCRalphabeta/CD19-depleted stem cell transplant. This sequence was found in a male patient under 10 years old who had a stem cell transplant for chronic granulomatous disease, so the T cells may come from the graft donor. The CDR3 here is CSVRLGRLGAGELFF. The CDR3 region has the DNA TGCAGCGTTCGACTAGGACGGTTAGGGGCCGGGGAGCTGTTTTTT.